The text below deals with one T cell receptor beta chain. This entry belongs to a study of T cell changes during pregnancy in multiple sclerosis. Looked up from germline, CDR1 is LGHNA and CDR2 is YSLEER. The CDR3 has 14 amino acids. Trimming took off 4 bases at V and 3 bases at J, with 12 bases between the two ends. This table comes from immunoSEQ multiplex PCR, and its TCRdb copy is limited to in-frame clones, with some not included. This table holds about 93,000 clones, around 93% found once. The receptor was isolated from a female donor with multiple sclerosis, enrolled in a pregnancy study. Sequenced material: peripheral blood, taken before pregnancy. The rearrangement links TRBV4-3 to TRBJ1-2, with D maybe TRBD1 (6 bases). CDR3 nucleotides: TGCGCCAGCAGCCCCAACAGGGTCGACTATGGCTACACCTTC. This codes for CASSPNRVDYGYTF.